The entry below gives a single T cell receptor beta chain sequence along with its context. The antigen is undetermined. This sample's treatment: roughly 10-day PBMC culture with coronavirus spike peptide pools or control peptides (ViraFEST assay). Before TCRs were sequenced, ViraFEST expanded antigen-specific T cells with peptide pools. This CDR3 has 14 residues. V lost 0 bases and J 3 bases, leaving 6 bases between the germline ends. Per germline, CDR1 MNHEY and CDR2 SVGAGI. Cultured CD4+ T cell DNA was sequenced using the Oncomine TCR Beta short-read assay. TCRdb reanalysed the PCR reads using MiXCR and keeps one entry per CDR3 protein. The sample has about 11,000 distinct CDR3 sequences, roughly three fifths seen once. The sample is drawn from a study of vaccination and CD4 T cells after COVID-19. Study-wide context: Controls had a CEFX pool, an HIV-1 Nef pool, or no peptide added.

The TCR was taken from a human donor who had recovered from COVID-19. The sequenced sample consisted of CD4+ T cells from blood, cultured in vitro. This chain uses TRBV6-5 with TRBJ1-5; no definite D call. CDR3 sequence (DNA): TGTGCCAGCAGTTACTCAGCCGTCAATCAGCCCCAGCATTTT. Residues: CASSYSAVNQPQHF.